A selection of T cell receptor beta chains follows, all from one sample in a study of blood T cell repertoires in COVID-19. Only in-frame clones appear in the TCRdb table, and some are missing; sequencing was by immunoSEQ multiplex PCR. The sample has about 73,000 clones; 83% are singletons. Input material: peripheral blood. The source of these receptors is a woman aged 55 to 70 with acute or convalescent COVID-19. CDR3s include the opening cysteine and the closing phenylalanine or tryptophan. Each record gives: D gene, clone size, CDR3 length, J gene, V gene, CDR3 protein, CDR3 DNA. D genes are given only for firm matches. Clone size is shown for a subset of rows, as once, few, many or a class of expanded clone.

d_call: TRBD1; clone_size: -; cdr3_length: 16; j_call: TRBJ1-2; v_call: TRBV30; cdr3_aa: CAWGRMATDRAKGYTF; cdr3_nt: TGTGCCTGGGGGAGGATGGCCACTGACAGGGCGAAAGGCTACACCTTC
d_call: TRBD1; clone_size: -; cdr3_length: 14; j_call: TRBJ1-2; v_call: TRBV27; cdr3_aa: CASSSNRGVSGYTF; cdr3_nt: TGTGCCAGCAGTTCCAACAGGGGGGTAAGCGGCTACACCTTC
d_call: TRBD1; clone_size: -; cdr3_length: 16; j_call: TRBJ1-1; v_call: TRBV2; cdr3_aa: CASSEYQGAWGYEAFF; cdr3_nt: TGTGCCAGCAGTGAATATCAGGGGGCGTGGGGGTATGAAGCTTTCTTT
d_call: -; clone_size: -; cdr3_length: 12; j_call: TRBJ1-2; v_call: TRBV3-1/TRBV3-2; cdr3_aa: CASSRQGVGYTF; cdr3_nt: TGTGCCAGCAGCCGCCAGGGCGTCGGCTACACCTTC
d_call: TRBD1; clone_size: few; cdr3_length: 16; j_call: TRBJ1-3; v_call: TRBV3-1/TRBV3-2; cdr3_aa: CASSQVPGGTGNTIYF; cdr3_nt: TGTGCCAGCAGCCAAGTGCCAGGGGGGACTGGAAACACCATATATTTT
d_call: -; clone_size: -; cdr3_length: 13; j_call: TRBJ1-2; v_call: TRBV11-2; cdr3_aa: CASSPGQTYGYTF; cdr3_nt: TGTGCCAGCAGCCCCGGACAGACCTATGGCTACACCTTC
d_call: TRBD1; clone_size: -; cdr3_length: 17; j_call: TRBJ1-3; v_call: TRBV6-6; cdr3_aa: CASSLTRGRITGNTIYF; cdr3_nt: TGTGCCAGCAGTCTTACCAGGGGGCGGATCACTGGAAACACCATATATTTT
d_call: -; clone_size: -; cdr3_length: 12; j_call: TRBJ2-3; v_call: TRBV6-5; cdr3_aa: CASRTGEGPQYF; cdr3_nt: TGTGCCAGCAGGACAGGGGAGGGCCCGCAGTATTTT
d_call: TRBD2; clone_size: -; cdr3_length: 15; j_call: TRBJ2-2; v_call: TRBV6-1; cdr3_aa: CASSTAGVYTGELFF; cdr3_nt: TGTGCCAGCAGTACCGCGGGGGTCTACACCGGGGAGCTGTTTTTT
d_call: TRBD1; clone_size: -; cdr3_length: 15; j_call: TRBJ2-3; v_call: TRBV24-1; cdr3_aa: CATSDPTGGSDTQYF; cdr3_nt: TGTGCCACCAGTGATCCTACAGGGGGCTCAGATACGCAGTATTTT
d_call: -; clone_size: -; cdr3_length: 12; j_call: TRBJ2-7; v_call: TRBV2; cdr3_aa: CASRALAYEQYF; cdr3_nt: TGTGCCAGCAGGGCCCTAGCCTACGAGCAGTACTTC
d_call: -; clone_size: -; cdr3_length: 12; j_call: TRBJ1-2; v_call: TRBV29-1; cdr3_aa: CSVGEQERGYTF; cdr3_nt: TGCAGCGTTGGAGAACAGGAAAGAGGCTACACCTTC
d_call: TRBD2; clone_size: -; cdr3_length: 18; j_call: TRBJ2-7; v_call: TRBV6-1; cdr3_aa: CASSADIPGLAGGLKQYF; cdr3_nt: TGTGCCAGCAGTGCTGACATCCCGGGACTAGCGGGGGGTCTCAAGCAGTACTTC
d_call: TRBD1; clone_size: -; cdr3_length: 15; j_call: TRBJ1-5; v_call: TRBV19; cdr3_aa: CASSMGQGSGQPQHF; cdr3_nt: TGTGCCAGTAGTATGGGACAGGGGTCGGGACAGCCCCAGCATTTT
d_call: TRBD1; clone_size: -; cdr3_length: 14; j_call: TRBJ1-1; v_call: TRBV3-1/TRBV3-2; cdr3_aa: CASRSETGATEAFF; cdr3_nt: TGTGCCAGCAGGTCTGAGACAGGGGCGACTGAAGCTTTCTTT
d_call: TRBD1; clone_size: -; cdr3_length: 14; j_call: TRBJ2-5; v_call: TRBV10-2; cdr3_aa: CASGRTGAQETQYF; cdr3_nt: TGCGCCAGCGGGCGGACAGGTGCCCAAGAGACCCAGTACTTC
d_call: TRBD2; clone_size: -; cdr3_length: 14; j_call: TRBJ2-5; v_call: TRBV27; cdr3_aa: CASSGAGGRETQYF; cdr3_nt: TGTGCCAGCAGTGGAGCGGGGGGGCGAGAGACCCAGTACTTC
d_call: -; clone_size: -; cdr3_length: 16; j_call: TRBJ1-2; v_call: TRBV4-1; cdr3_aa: CASSQDSPGANYGYTF; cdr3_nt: TGCGCCAGCAGCCAAGACTCCCCGGGGGCTAACTATGGCTACACCTTC
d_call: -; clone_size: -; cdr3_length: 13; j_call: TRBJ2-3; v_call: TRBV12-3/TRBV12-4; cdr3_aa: CASSYPGADTQYF; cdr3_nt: TGTGCCAGCAGTTACCCAGGCGCAGATACGCAGTATTTT
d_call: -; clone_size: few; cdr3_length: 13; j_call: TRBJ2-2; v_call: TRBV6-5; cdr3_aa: CAIETALAGELFF; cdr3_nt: TGTGCCATCGAGACAGCGCTCGCCGGGGAGCTGTTTTTT
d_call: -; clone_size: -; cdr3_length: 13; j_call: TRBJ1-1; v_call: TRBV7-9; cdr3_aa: CASSLEPNTEAFF; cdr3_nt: TGTGCCAGCAGCTTAGAGCCAAACACTGAAGCTTTCTTT
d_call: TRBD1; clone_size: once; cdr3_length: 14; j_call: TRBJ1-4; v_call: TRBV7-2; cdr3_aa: CASRGTGLGEKLFF; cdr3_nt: TGTGCCAGCAGGGGGACAGGGCTAGGTGAAAAACTGTTTTTT
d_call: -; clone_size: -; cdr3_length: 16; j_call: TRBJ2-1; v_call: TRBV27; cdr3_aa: CASSLLGGGQRNEQFF; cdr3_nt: TGTGCCAGCAGTCTGCTTGGGGGGGGGCAGCGCAATGAGCAGTTCTTC
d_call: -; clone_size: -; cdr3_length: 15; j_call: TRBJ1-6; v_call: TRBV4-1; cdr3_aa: CASSQPDRNNSPLHF; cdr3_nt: TGCGCCAGCAGCCAGCCCGACAGAAATAATTCACCCCTCCACTTT
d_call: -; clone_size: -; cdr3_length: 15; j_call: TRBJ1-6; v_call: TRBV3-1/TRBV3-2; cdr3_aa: CASSQIRGGNSPLHF; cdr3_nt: TGTGCCAGCAGCCAGATCAGGGGAGGGAATTCACCCCTCCACTTT
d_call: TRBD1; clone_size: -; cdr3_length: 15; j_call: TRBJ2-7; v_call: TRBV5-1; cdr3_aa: CASSFTGTGYHEQYF; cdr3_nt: TGCGCCAGCAGCTTTACCGGGACAGGGTACCACGAGCAGTACTTC
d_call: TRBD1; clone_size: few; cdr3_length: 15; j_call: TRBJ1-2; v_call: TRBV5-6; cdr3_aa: CASSSRDRGIYVYTF; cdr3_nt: TGTGCCAGCAGCAGCCGGGACAGGGGTATTTATGTCTACACCTTC
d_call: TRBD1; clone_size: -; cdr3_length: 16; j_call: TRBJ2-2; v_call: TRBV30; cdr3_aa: CAWSDQGTGWTGELFF; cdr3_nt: TGTGCCTGGAGTGACCAAGGGACAGGGTGGACCGGGGAGCTGTTTTTT
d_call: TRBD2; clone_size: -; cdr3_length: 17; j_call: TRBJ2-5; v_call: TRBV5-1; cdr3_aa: CASSLGSSGGAGETQYF; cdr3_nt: TGCGCCAGCAGCTTGGGGTCTAGCGGGGGGGCCGGAGAGACCCAGTACTTC
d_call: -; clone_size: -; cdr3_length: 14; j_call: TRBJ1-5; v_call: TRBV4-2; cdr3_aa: CASSQDSRVQPQHF; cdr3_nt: TGTGCCAGCAGCCAAGATTCCAGGGTTCAGCCCCAGCATTTT
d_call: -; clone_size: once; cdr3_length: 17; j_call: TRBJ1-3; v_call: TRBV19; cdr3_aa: CASTPLRAGNSGNTIYF; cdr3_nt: TGTGCCAGTACCCCCTTGAGAGCAGGCAATTCTGGAAACACCATATATTTT
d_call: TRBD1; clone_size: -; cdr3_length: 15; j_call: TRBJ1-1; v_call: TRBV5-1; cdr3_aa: CASSLRGPGNTEAFF; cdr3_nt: TGCGCCAGCAGCCTCAGGGGGCCGGGGAACACTGAAGCTTTCTTT
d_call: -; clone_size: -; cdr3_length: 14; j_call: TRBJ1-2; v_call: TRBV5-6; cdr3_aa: CASSPDSGGPGYTF; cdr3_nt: TGTGCCAGCAGCCCGGACAGTGGCGGTCCGGGCTACACCTTC
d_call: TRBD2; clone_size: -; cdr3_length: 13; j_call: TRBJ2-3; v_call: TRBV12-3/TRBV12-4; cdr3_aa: CASRSGIVNTQYF; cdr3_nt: TGTGCCAGCCGTAGCGGGATTGTAAATACGCAGTATTTT
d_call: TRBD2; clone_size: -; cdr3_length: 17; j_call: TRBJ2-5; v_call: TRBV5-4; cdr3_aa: CASSRTSGDPLWETQYF; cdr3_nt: TGTGCCAGCAGCCGGACTAGCGGGGATCCATTATGGGAGACCCAGTACTTC
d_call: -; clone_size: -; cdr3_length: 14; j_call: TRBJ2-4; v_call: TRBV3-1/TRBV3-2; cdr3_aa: CASSPRGALNIQYF; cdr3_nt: TGTGCCAGCAGCCCCCGGGGGGCTTTAAACATTCAGTACTTC
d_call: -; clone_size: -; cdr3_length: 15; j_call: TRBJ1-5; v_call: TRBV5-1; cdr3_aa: CASSPDGEINQPQHF; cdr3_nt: TGCGCCAGCAGCCCGGACGGGGAAATAAATCAGCCCCAGCATTTT
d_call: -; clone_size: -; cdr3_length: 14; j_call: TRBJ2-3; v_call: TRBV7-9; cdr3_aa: CASSAWGGTDTQYF; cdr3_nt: TGTGCCAGCAGTGCCTGGGGGGGCACAGATACGCAGTATTTT
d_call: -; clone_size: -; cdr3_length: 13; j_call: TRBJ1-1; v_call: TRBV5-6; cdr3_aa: CASSQLQGTEAFF; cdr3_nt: TGTGCCAGCAGCCAACTTCAGGGGACTGAAGCTTTCTTT
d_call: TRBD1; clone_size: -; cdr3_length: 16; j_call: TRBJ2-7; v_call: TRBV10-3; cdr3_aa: CAISESEGQGRYEQYF; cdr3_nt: TGTGCCATCAGTGAGTCGGAAGGACAGGGGCGGTACGAGCAGTACTTC
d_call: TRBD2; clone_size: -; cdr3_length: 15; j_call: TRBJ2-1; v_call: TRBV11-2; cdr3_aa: CASSSLAGRMDEQFF; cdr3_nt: TGTGCCAGCAGCTCCCTAGCGGGCCGGATGGATGAGCAGTTCTTC
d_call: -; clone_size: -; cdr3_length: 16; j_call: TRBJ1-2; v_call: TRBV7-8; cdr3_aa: CASSPQAEVASYGYTF; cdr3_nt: TGTGCCAGCAGCCCCCAGGCAGAAGTCGCGAGCTATGGCTACACCTTC
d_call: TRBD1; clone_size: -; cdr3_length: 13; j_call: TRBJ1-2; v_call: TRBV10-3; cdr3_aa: CAISDDRDYGYTF; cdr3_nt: TGTGCCATCAGTGACGACAGGGACTATGGCTACACCTTC
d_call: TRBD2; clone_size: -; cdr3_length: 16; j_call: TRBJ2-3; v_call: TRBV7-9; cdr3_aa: CASSRRRTSGGDPQYF; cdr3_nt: TGTGCCAGCAGCCGAAGAAGGACTAGCGGGGGGGACCCGCAGTATTTT
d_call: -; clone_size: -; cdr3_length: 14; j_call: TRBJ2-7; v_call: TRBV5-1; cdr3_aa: CASSLPGQWYEQYF; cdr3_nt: TGCGCCAGCAGCTTGCCGGGACAATGGTACGAGCAGTACTTC
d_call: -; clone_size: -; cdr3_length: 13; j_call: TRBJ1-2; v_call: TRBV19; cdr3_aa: CASSQGLGNGYTF; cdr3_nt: TGTGCCAGTAGTCAGGGGCTCGGTAATGGCTACACCTTC
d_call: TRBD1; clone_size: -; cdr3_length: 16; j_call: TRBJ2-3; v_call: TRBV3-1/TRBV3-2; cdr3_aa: CASSETSQGATDTQYF; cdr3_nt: TGTGCCAGCAGCGAGACCTCACAGGGGGCCACAGATACGCAGTATTTT
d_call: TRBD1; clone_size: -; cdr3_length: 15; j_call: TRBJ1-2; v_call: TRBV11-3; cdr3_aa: CASSSTPLQGQGYTF; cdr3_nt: TGTGCCAGCAGCTCCACCCCACTACAGGGGCAAGGCTACACCTTC
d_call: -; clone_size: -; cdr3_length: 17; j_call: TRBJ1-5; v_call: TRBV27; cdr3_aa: CASRQSGRGVVNQPQHF; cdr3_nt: TGTGCCAGCAGGCAATCAGGGCGGGGAGTTGTAAATCAGCCCCAGCATTTT
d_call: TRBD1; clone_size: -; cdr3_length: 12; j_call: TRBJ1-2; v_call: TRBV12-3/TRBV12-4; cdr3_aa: CASSLTGYGYTF; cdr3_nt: TGTGCCAGCAGTCTGACAGGGTACGGCTACACCTTC
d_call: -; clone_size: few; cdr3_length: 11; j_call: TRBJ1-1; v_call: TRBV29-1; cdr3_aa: CSVEGGGWAFF; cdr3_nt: TGCAGCGTTGAAGGGGGGGGCTGGGCTTTCTTT